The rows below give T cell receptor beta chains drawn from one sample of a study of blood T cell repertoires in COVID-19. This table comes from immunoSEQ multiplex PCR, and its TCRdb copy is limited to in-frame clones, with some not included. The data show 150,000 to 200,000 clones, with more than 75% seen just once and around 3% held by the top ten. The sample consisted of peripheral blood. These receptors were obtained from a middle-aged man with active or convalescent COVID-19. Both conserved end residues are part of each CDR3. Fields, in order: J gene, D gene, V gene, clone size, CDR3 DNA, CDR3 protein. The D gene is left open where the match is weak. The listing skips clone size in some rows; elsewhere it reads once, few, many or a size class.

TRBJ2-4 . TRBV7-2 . TGTGCCAGCAGCTTGGGGCGGATTCAGTACTTC CASSLGRIQYF
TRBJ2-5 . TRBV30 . TGTGCCTGGAGTCGCACCCCCCGGGAGACCCAGTACTTC CAWSRTPRETQYF
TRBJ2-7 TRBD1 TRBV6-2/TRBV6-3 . TGTGCCAGCAGTTACCTTCGGACAGGGGTCCCCTACGAGCAGTACTTC CASSYLRTGVPYEQYF
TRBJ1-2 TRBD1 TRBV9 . TGTGCCAGCAGCGCCACCGGGACAGGGGAAGGCTACACCTTC CASSATGTGEGYTF
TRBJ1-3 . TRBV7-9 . TGTGCCAGCAGCTTACAGGGTTCTGGAAACACCATATATTTT CASSLQGSGNTIYF
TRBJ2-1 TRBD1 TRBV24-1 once TGTGCCACCAGTGATTTCGAGGGGGCTGATTACAATGAGCAGTTCTTC CATSDFEGADYNEQFF
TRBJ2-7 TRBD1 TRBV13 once TGTGCCAGCAGCTTAGGTGGACAGGGGATATACGAGCAGTACTTC CASSLGGQGIYEQYF
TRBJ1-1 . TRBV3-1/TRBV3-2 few TGTGCCAGCAGCCAAGACAGGGGTGAAGCTTTCTTT CASSQDRGEAFF
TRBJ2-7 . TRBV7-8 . TGTGCCAGCAGCTCCACCGTCGGGGACGAGCAGTACTTC CASSSTVGDEQYF
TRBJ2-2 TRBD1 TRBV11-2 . TGTGCCAGCAGCTTAGTATTAGGGGGCAGCGGGGAGCTGTTTTTT CASSLVLGGSGELFF
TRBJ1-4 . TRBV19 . TGTGCCAGTAGTCTCTCTTCTGCAACTAATGAAAAACTGTTTTTT CASSLSSATNEKLFF
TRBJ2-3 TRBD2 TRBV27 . TGTGCCAGCAGCACATCTAGCGGGGGGGACGCAGATACGCAGTATTTT CASSTSSGGDADTQYF
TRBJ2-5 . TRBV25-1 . TGTGCCAGCAGTGAATTAAAGGGGCAGTACCAAGAGACCCAGTACTTC CASSELKGQYQETQYF
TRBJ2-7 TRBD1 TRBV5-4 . TGTGCCAGCAGCAAATCCTCCGGGACAGCCTACGAGCAGTACTTC CASSKSSGTAYEQYF
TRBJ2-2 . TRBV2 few TGTGCCAGCAGTCGAACCAGCACCGGGGAGCTGTTTTTT CASSRTSTGELFF
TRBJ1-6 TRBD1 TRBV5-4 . TGTGCCAGCAGCACCGAACTGGGACAGGGGTACAATTCACCCCTCCACTTT CASSTELGQGYNSPLHF
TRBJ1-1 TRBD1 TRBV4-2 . TGTGCCAGCAGCCAAGAGGACAGGGGGAACACTGAAGCTTTCTTT CASSQEDRGNTEAFF
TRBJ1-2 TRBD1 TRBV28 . TGTGCCACCGGTCGACAGGGTAGCCGTGGCTACACCTTC CATGRQGSRGYTF
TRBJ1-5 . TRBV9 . TGTGCCAGCAGCGTCGAGGGATACAATCAGCCCCAGCATTTT CASSVEGYNQPQHF
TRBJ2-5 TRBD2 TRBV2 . TGTGCCAGCCACCCTGTGACTAGCGGGGGAAGAGAGACCCAGTACTTC CASHPVTSGGRETQYF
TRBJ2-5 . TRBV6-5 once TGTGCCAGCAGTCCAGGGGGGTGGGAGACCCAGTACTTC CASSPGGWETQYF
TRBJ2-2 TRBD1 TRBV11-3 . TGTGCCAGCAGCGCGGACAGGGGGATCACCGGGGAGCTGTTTTTT CASSADRGITGELFF
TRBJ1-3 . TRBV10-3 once TGTGCCATCGAGGGGGCTGGAAACACCATATATTTT CAIEGAGNTIYF
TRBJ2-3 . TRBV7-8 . TGTGCCAGCAGCCTACCCTCGGGAGTCACAGATACGCAGTATTTT CASSLPSGVTDTQYF
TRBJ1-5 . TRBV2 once TGTGCCAGCAGTGACTCTCAGCCCCAGCATTTT CASSDSQPQHF
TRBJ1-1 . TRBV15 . TGTGCCACCAGTAGAGGGGCAACGCTGACTGAAGCTTTCTTT CATSRGATLTEAFF
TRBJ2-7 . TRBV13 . TGTGCCAGCAGCTTCCAGGACGAGCAGTACTTC CASSFQDEQYF
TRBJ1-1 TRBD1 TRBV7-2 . TGTGCCAGCAGCCAGGGGGCTGGCACTGAAGCTTTCTTT CASSQGAGTEAFF
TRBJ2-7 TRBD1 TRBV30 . TGTGCCTGGAGTGTTAAACAGGGGCGCGAGCAGTACTTC CAWSVKQGREQYF
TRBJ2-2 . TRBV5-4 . TGTGCCAGCAGCCCCCAGGGGCGTGACACCGGGGAGCTGTTTTTT CASSPQGRDTGELFF
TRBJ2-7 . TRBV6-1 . TGTGCCAGCAGTGACGTCAGCTCCTACGAGCAGTACTTC CASSDVSSYEQYF
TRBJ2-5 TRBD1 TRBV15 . TGTGCCACCAGCACTGACAGGGGGAGGGAGACCCAGTACTTC CATSTDRGRETQYF
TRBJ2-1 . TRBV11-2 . TGTGCCAGCAGCTTAGATAGGGGAACTCAATCCTACAATGAGCAGTTCTTC CASSLDRGTQSYNEQFF
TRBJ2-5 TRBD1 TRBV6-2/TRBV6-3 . TGTGCCAGCAGTTACTCGAGGGACAGGGCGTACCAAGAGACCCAGTACTTC CASSYSRDRAYQETQYF
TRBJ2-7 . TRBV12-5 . TGTGCTAGTGGTCCGACACCGGCCTACGAGCAGTACTTC CASGPTPAYEQYF
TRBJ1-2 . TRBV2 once TGTGCCAGCAGTGGCGAAGTTATTGGGAGGCCGAACTATGGCTACACCTTC CASSGEVIGRPNYGYTF
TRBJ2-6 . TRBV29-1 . TGCAGCGCCCGACAGGTAGGCCCACCTTCTGGGGCCAACGTCCTGACTTTC CSARQVGPPSGANVLTF
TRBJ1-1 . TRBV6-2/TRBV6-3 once TGTGCCAGCAGTTACCTGCGGGAAGCTTTCTTT CASSYLREAFF
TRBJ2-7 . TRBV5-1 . TGCGCCAGCAGACTAGACTCTGCCCGGAGCGAGCAGTACTTC CASRLDSARSEQYF
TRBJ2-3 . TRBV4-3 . TGCGCCAGCAGCCCTTCTCCCCCGGGTCGTCGCACAGATACGCAGTATTTT CASSPSPPGRRTDTQYF
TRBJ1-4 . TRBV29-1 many TGCAGCGTAGGGGACACGGGTATCGGGTTGGAAAAACTGTTTTTT CSVGDTGIGLEKLFF
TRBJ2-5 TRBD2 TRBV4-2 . TGTGCCAGCAGCCAAGAAACCCTAAGCGGGGGGGTTCAAGAGACCCAGTACTTC CASSQETLSGGVQETQYF
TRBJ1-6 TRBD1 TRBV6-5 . TGTGCCAGCTCAGGGACAGGGAATTCACCCCTCCACTTT CASSGTGNSPLHF